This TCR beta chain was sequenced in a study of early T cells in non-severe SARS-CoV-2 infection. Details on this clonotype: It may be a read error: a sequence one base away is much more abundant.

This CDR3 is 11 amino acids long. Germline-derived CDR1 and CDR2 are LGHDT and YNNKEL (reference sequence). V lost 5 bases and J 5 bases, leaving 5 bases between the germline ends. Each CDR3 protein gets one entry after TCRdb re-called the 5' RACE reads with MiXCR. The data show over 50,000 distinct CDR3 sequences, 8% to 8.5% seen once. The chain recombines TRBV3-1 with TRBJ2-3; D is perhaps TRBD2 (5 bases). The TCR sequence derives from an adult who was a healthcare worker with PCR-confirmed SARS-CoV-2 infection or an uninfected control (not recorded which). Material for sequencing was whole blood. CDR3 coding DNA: TGTGCCAGCAGCGAGGGAGATACGCAGTATTTT. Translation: CASSEGDTQYF.